These 22 T cell receptor beta chains were all obtained from the same sample, sequenced in a study of cytomegalovirus exposure and HLA in healthy donors. The PCR was carried out with 60 Vbeta primers and 13 Jbeta primers. Assay used: immunoSEQ multiplex PCR; TCRdb lists only in-frame clones, some missing. Here the sample spans 270,000 or so clones, roughly 85% being singletons. The sample was PBMCs. All receptors come from a man in his forties in good health and CMV-seropositive.

To note about this clone: Distinct nucleotide sequences in the sample also encode this CDR3. This chain links TRBV27 with TRBJ2-7; the D is unclear. Trimming removed 2 bases from V and 2 bases from J, with 7 bases in between. CDR1 MNHEY and CDR2 SMNVEV come from the germline V gene (reference sequence). The CDR3 has 13 residues. CDR3 sequence (DNA): TGTGCCAGCAGTTTAGGGCCCCCCTACGAGCAGTACTTC. This encodes CASSLGPPYEQYF.

This chain joins TRBV28 and TRBJ2-7; the match to TRBD1 covers 7 bases. V trimming: 5 bases; J trimming: 0 bases; junction bases outside the gene matches: 10. The CDR3 extends over 16 amino acids. Germline loops: CDR1 MDHEN, CDR2 SYDVKM. The CDR3 region is CASSPHRGRSSYEQYF. In nucleotides, the CDR3 is TGTGCCAGCAGTCCACACAGGGGACGGAGCTCCTACGAGCAGTACTTC.

The chain couples TRBV9 to TRBJ1-2; 8 bases line up with TRBD1. With 4 bases clipped from V and 4 bases from J, the junction kept 3 bases outside the gene matches. The CDR3 extends over 13 amino acids. Germline values: CDR1 SGDLS, CDR2 YYNGEE. Written as DNA, the CDR3 is TGTGCCAGCAGCCTCGACAGGGGCTATGGCTACACCTTC. Encoded protein: CASSLDRGYGYTF.

V and J are TRBV2 and TRBJ1-1; D is perhaps TRBD1 (5 bases). The CDR3 is 16 residues long. Trimming shortened V by 6 bases and J by 1 base, and 18 bases separated the two germline ends. The V gene's germline CDR1 is SNHLY and CDR2 FYNNEI. CDR3 DNA: TGTGCCAGCAGGGTCGGACAAGCGAACACGAACACTGAAGCTTTCTTT. The encoded protein is CASRVGQANTNTEAFF.

The chain recombines TRBV5-1 with TRBJ1-4; maybe TRBD1 (6 bases). The V end lost 3 bases, the J end lost 0 bases, and 9 bases lay between the germline ends. This CDR3 has 15 residues. Per germline, CDR1 SGHRS and CDR2 YFSETQ. In nucleotides, the CDR3 is TGCGCCAGCAGCTGGACAGCAGCAACTAATGAAAAACTGTTTTTT. Translating it yields CASSWTAATNEKLFF.

The V and J genes are TRBV28 and TRBJ1-2; the match to TRBD1 covers 9 bases. Germline V lookup: CDR1 MDHEN, CDR2 SYDVKM. J was trimmed by 4 bases and V by 5 bases; bases with no gene match: 5. There are 14 residues in the CDR3. The CDR3 spells CASSGDRGVYGYTF. For the CDR3, the DNA is TGTGCCAGCAGTGGAGACAGGGGGGTCTATGGCTACACCTTC.

The chain links TRBV7-2 to TRBJ2-7, with TRBD2 matching over 7 bases. CDR3 length equals 16 residues. CDR1 is SGHTA, CDR2 FQGNSA, per germline. Trimming removed 1 base from V and 0 bases from J; junction bases left unmatched: 6. The CDR3 sequence: CASSLGAGLVSYEQYF. The DNA for the CDR3 is TGTGCCAGCAGCTTAGGGGCCGGACTAGTCTCCTACGAGCAGTACTTC. The full variable domain, in which reference TRBV7-2 and TRBJ2-7 provide the parts outside the CDR3, is GAGVSQSPSNKVTEKGKDVELRCDPISGHTALYWYRQSLGQGLEFLIYFQGNSAPDKSGLPSDRFSAERTGGSVSTLTIQRTQQEDSAVYLCASSLGAGLVSYEQYFGPGTRLTVT.

This chain links TRBV19 with TRBJ2-5; D may be TRBD1 (6 bases). V lost 5 bases and J lost 5, with 18 bases in between. Germline-derived CDR1 and CDR2 are LNHDA and SQIVND (reference sequence). The CDR3 is 15 amino acids. The CDR3 DNA reads TGTGCCAGTAGTTCGACAGGACCTGCGAAGGAGACCCAGTACTTC. This sequence encodes CASSSTGPAKETQYF.

V gene TRBV2 combines with J gene TRBJ2-1; tentatively, D is TRBD2 (6 bases). Germline loops: CDR1 SNHLY, CDR2 FYNNEI. V gave up 6 bases and J gave up 0 bases, with 15 bases separating them. The CDR3 spans 16 residues. CDR3 sequence: CASRVLAASSYNEQFF. The DNA of the CDR3 is TGTGCCAGCAGAGTACTAGCTGCAAGCTCCTACAATGAGCAGTTCTTC.

V is TRBV28 and J is TRBJ1-1; no clear D gene. The CDR3 is 12 residues long. Trimming removed 6 bases at V and 3 bases at J, with 8 bases between. CDR1 is MDHEN, CDR2 SYDVKM, per germline. The CDR3 bases are TGTGCCAGCAGGGAGCCCGACACTGAAGCTTTCTTT. Protein sequence: CASREPDTEAFF.

The gene calls are TRBV12-2 and TRBJ1-2; the listed D gene, TRBD1, was not tested against the DNA. TRBV12-2 is reported as a pseudogene. The CDR3 is 18 amino acids. This CDR3 reads CASRLPVGHPPWRYGYTF. The CDR3 nucleotides are TGTGCAAGTCGCTTGCCTGTCGGACACCCTCCCTGGCGCTATGGCTACACCTTC.

The chain recombines TRBV5-4 with TRBJ2-7, with TRBD2 as a possible D gene (5 bases). The germline gives CDR1 SGHNT, CDR2 YYREEE (reference sequence). The CDR3 sequence is 14 residues long. The ends were cut back, 3 bases at V and 2 bases at J, with 12 bases in the middle. CDR3 sequence (DNA): TGTGCCAGCAGCTGGACGGGGAGTACCTACGAGCAGTACTTC. Translated, it gives CASSWTGSTYEQYF.

The rearrangement uses TRBV14 and TRBJ1-2, with 7 bases matching TRBD1. This CDR3 contains 14 residues. Per the germline V gene, CDR1 is SGHDN and CDR2 is FVKESK. The trim removed 4 bases at V and 5 bases at J, leaving 7 bases unmatched. DNA of the CDR3: TGTGCCAGCAGCCCACAGGGGACCTTTTATGGCTACACCTTC. This codes for CASSPQGTFYGYTF.

The chain employs TRBV5-6 and TRBJ2-5; possible D gene TRBD1, 5 bases. In germline, CDR1 is SGHDT, CDR2 YYEEEE. Trimming removed 4 bases at V and 3 bases at J, with 10 bases between. The CDR3 runs 13 residues. The CDR3 sequence is CASSPETEETQYF. Written as DNA, the CDR3 is TGTGCCAGCAGCCCCGAGACAGAAGAGACCCAGTACTTC.

The gene calls are TRBV18 and TRBJ2-7; 8 bases map to TRBD1. Germline loops: CDR1 KGHSH, CDR2 LQKENI. The CDR3 length is 16 residues. V was pared by 2 bases and J by 2 bases, with 8 bases of the junction left unmatched. The CDR3, as DNA: TGTGCCAGCTCACCAGGGACAGGCGCCCTGGCCTACGAGCAGTACTTC. Protein: CASSPGTGALAYEQYF.

V is TRBV9 and J is TRBJ2-7, with 7 bases fitting TRBD2. Germline V gene data show CDR1 as SGDLS and CDR2 as YYNGEE. This CDR3 has 15 amino acids. V shed 0 bases, J shed 4 bases, and the junction held 7 bases outside the gene matches. The CDR3 loop reads CASSVGVAGGYEQYF. As DNA, the CDR3 is TGTGCCAGCAGCGTAGGAGTAGCGGGCGGATACGAGCAGTACTTC.

The genes are TRBV28 and TRBJ2-7, with a weak D call TRBD2 (5 bases). This CDR3 is built from 12 residues. V was cut by 6 bases and J by 3 bases, with 9 bases left in between. Germline V gives CDR1 MDHEN, CDR2 SYDVKM. The CDR3 DNA follows: TGTGCCAGCAGGGAGGCCGGCTACGAGCAGTACTTC. It encodes CASREAGYEQYF.

The chain couples TRBV15 to TRBJ2-5, with 8 bases fitting TRBD1. Looked up from germline, CDR1 is LNHNV and CDR2 is YYDKDF (reference sequence). The CDR3 runs to 15 residues. J was trimmed by 5 bases and V by 2 bases; bases with no gene match: 7. The CDR3 region has the DNA TGTGCCACCAGCAGACGGGACAGGAGAGGCGAGACCCAGTACTTC. This encodes CATSRRDRRGETQYF.

The chain joins TRBV11-2 to TRBJ2-1, with 9 bases that match TRBD2. From germline, CDR1 is SGHAT and CDR2 FQNNGV. The CDR3 spans 19 residues. V trimming: 0 bases; J trimming: 4 bases; junction bases outside the gene matches: 13. The CDR3 DNA reads TGTGCCAGCAGCTTAGACCTCCGACTAGCGGCTACCTCGTACAATGAGCAGTTCTTC. This gives the protein CASSLDLRLAATSYNEQFF.

The V and J genes are TRBV4-1 and TRBJ2-7; TRBD2 matches at 8 bases. Germline CDR1 reads MGHRA; CDR2 reads YSYEKL. V was clipped by 4 bases and J by 5 bases; unmatched bases: 13. This CDR3 comprises 16 residues. CDR3 sequence: CASSPPAASGFNEQYF. CDR3 in DNA: TGCGCCAGCAGCCCTCCAGCGGCTAGCGGGTTCAACGAGCAGTACTTC.

V and J are TRBV27 and TRBJ2-7, with 7 bases that match TRBD1. Trimming took 6 bases from V and 2 from J; bases not matched to a gene: 4. The CDR3 is 13 amino acids. Looked up from germline, CDR1 is MNHEY and CDR2 is SMNVEV (reference sequence). The DNA of the CDR3 is TGTGCCAGCAGAGGGGACAGTCCCTACGAGCAGTACTTC. Translating gives CASRGDSPYEQYF.

The V gene is TRBV7-8, the J gene TRBJ2-7, with D hard to call. In germline, CDR1 is SGHVS, CDR2 FQNEAQ. V dropped 4 bases and J dropped 1 base, with 5 bases sitting between them. This CDR3 is built from 12 residues. CDR3 protein: CASSSVSYEQYF. The CDR3 coding sequence is TGTGCCAGCAGCTCCGTTTCCTACGAGCAGTACTTC.